This TCR beta chain is drawn from a study of control samples from healthy donors and cancer patients. This table comes from immunoSEQ multiplex PCR, and its TCRdb copy is limited to in-frame clones, with some not included. This sample yields over 150,000 clones, of which roughly 94% are seen a single time; about 15% belongs to the top ten. CDR1 is LNHDA, CDR2 SQIVND, per germline (reference sequence). J lost 9 bases, V lost 2 bases, and 10 bases had no gene match. This CDR3 spans 16 amino acids. The receptor was isolated from a man in his fifties or sixties with colorectal cancer. The chain employs TRBV19 and TRBJ2-1; 10 bases align to TRBD2. The sample was PBMCs. The CDR3 sequence is CASSILASGGGGEQFF. The CDR3 bases are TGTGCCAGTAGTATACTGGCTAGCGGGGGAGGCGGTGAGCAGTTCTTC.